Listed below are T cell receptor beta chains from one sample, sequenced in a study. TCRdb itself ran the reads through MiXCR, one entry per CDR3 protein. The sample includes about 7,100 distinct CDR3 sequences, roughly 32% of them seen just once. The source material was blood. Receptors were obtained from a human donor. The CDR3 runs from the conserved cysteine through the conserved F or W. Fields, in order: clone size, D gene, J gene, V gene, CDR3 DNA, CDR3 protein. D genes are given only for firm matches. Part of the rows lack a size; the others show once, few, many or a class for expanded clones.

clone size: -; D gene: -; J gene: TRBJ2-1; V gene: TRBV14; CDR3 DNA: TGTGCCAGCAGCCAAGATCGCGGTCTAGGGCGCCCATTC; CDR3 protein: CASSQDRGLGRPF
clone size: medium-sized; D gene: -; J gene: TRBJ1-2; V gene: TRBV4-2; CDR3 DNA: TGTGCCAGCAGCCAAGATAGCCGGGGCTATGGCTACACCTTC; CDR3 protein: CASSQDSRGYGYTF
clone size: -; D gene: -; J gene: TRBJ1-1; V gene: TRBV18; CDR3 DNA: TGTGCCAGCTCACCGGGAACGGGGACCACTGACGCTTTCTTT; CDR3 protein: CASSPGTGTTDAFF
clone size: medium-sized; D gene: -; J gene: TRBJ2-5; V gene: TRBV29-1; CDR3 DNA: TGCAGCGTTTACAGGGAAGAGACCCAGTACTTC; CDR3 protein: CSVYREETQYF
clone size: once; D gene: -; J gene: TRBJ2-1; V gene: TRBV30; CDR3 DNA: TGTGCCTGGAACAATGAGCAGTTCTTC; CDR3 protein: CAWNNEQFF
clone size: medium-sized; D gene: -; J gene: TRBJ1-2; V gene: TRBV29-1; CDR3 DNA: TGCAGCGTTGGGACAGATACTAACTATGGCTACACCTTC; CDR3 protein: CSVGTDTNYGYTF
clone size: medium-sized; D gene: TRBD2; J gene: TRBJ2-5; V gene: TRBV18; CDR3 DNA: TGTGCCAGCTCACCGCTAGCGGGAGCCTCCCAAGAGACCCAGTACTTC; CDR3 protein: CASSPLAGASQETQYF
clone size: medium-sized; D gene: TRBD2; J gene: TRBJ2-3; V gene: TRBV29-1; CDR3 DNA: TGCAGCGTTCGACTAGCGGAGAGCACAGATACGCAGTATTTT; CDR3 protein: CSVRLAESTDTQYF
clone size: medium-sized; D gene: TRBD2; J gene: TRBJ2-2; V gene: TRBV7-8; CDR3 DNA: TGTGCCAGCAGCCTGGGACTAGCGGGAGGGCCGGGGTTTGCCGGGGAGCTGTTTTTT; CDR3 protein: CASSLGLAGGPGFAGELFF
clone size: medium-sized; D gene: -; J gene: TRBJ1-2; V gene: TRBV29-1; CDR3 DNA: TGCAGCGTTGAGGGGGGCTACACCTTC; CDR3 protein: CSVEGGYTF
clone size: medium-sized; D gene: TRBD2; J gene: TRBJ2-1; V gene: TRBV20-1; CDR3 DNA: TGCAGTGCTAGAGATCAGAGAAGCGGGGGGTACAATGAGCAGTTCTTC; CDR3 protein: CSARDQRSGGYNEQFF
clone size: -; D gene: -; J gene: TRBJ1-1; V gene: TRBV20-1; CDR3 DNA: TGCAGTGCTTTTCCGAGACTTCCCCAGGGAACTGAAGCTTTCTTT; CDR3 protein: CSAFPRLPQGTEAFF
clone size: medium-sized; D gene: -; J gene: TRBJ1-2; V gene: TRBV18; CDR3 DNA: TGTGCCAGCTCACCGGTGAGGGGTAGTGGCTTAACAGGCTACACCTTC; CDR3 protein: CASSPVRGSGLTGYTF
clone size: medium-sized; D gene: -; J gene: TRBJ2-2; V gene: TRBV18; CDR3 DNA: TGTGCCAGCTCACCACCTAACAGACCCACCGGGGAGCTGTTTTTT; CDR3 protein: CASSPPNRPTGELFF
clone size: medium-sized; D gene: TRBD1; J gene: TRBJ1-4; V gene: TRBV20-1; CDR3 DNA: TGCAGTGCTGAAGAGGGGGCCGATAATGAAAAACTGTTTTTT; CDR3 protein: CSAEEGADNEKLFF
clone size: -; D gene: -; J gene: TRBJ2-7; V gene: TRBV20-1; CDR3 DNA: TGCAGTGCTCCCTTTTTTGACTACCGAACCTACGAGCAGTACTTC; CDR3 protein: CSAPFFDYRTYEQYF
clone size: many; D gene: -; J gene: TRBJ1-2; V gene: TRBV5-1; CDR3 DNA: TGCGCCAGCAGCTTCAGGGGTGGGCAGGCTGACGGCTATGGCTACACCTTC; CDR3 protein: CASSFRGGQADGYGYTF
clone size: -; D gene: -; J gene: TRBJ2-1; V gene: TRBV25-1; CDR3 DNA: TGTGCCAGCAGTGAATCCTGGGGTGAGCAGTTCTTC; CDR3 protein: CASSESWGEQFF
clone size: few; D gene: -; J gene: TRBJ2-7; V gene: TRBV5-1; CDR3 DNA: TGCGCCAGCAGCTTGGGTCCAGGGTCCCCCTACGAGCAGTACTTC; CDR3 protein: CASSLGPGSPYEQYF
clone size: medium-sized; D gene: -; J gene: TRBJ2-1; V gene: TRBV30; CDR3 DNA: TGTGCCTGGAGTGTACTAGCCGATTACAATGAGCAGTTCTTC; CDR3 protein: CAWSVLADYNEQFF
clone size: many; D gene: -; J gene: TRBJ2-3; V gene: TRBV28; CDR3 DNA: TGTGCCAGCAGTCCACGGGACTCTCTCAAATCCACAGATACGCAGTATTTT; CDR3 protein: CASSPRDSLKSTDTQYF
clone size: -; D gene: -; J gene: TRBJ2-1; V gene: TRBV9; CDR3 DNA: TGTGCTAGCAGCGTTGAACAAACGGTCCACAATGAGCAGTTCTTC; CDR3 protein: CASSVEQTVHNEQFF